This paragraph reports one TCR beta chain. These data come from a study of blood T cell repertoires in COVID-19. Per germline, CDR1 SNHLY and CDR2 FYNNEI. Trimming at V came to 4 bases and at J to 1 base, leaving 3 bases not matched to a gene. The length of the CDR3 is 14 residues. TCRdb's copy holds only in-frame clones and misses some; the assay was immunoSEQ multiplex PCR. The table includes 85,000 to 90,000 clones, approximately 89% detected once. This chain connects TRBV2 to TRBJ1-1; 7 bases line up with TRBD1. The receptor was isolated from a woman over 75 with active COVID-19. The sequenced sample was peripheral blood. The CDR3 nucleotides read TGTGCCAGCAGTGGGACAGGCGGGAACACTGAAGCTTTCTTT. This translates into CASSGTGGNTEAFF.